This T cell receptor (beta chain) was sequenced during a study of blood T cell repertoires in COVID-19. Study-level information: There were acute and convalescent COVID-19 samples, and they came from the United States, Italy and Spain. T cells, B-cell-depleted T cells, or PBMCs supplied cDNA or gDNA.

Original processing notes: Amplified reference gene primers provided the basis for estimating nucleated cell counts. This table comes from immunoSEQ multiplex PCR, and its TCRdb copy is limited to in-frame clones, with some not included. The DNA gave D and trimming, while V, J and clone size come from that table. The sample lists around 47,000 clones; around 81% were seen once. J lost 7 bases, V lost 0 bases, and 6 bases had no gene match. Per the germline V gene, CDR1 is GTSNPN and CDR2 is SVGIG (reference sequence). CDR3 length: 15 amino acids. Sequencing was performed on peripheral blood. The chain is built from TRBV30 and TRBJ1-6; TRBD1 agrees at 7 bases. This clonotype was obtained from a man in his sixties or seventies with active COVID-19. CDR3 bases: TGTGCCTGGAGTGTACCGGGACAGACCAATTCACCCCTCCACTTT. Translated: CAWSVPGQTNSPLHF.